Below, 31 T cell receptor beta chains from the same sample are listed, as sequenced in a study of blood T cell repertoires in COVID-19. Here immunoSEQ multiplex PCR was the method, and the copy in TCRdb shows in-frame clones only, minus some. The sample lists about 99,000 clones; 75% to 90% were seen once. Sequenced material: peripheral blood. Source of these receptors: a human donor in a cohort sampled during active or convalescent COVID-19.

The DNA for the CDR3 is TGTGCCAGCAGTAAGGGGAGGGCCTCCCCCCCCAATGAGCAGTTCTTC. The encoded protein is CASSKGRASPPNEQFF. The rearrangement joins TRBV2 to TRBJ2-1; TRBD2 aligns across 7 bases. The CDR3 has 16 residues. J was trimmed by 6 bases and V by 5 bases; bases with no gene match: 13. Germline V gene data show CDR1 as SNHLY and CDR2 as FYNNEI.

The chain is built from TRBV11-2 and TRBJ1-1; tentatively, D is TRBD1 (6 bases). The V gene's germline CDR1 is SGHAT and CDR2 FQNNGV. The length of the CDR3 is 15 residues. The ends were cut back, 7 bases at V and 1 base at J, with 16 bases in the middle. The CDR3 region is CASTVLGAGNTEAFF. CDR3 DNA sequence: TGTGCCAGCACCGTATTGGGGGCGGGGAACACTGAAGCTTTCTTT.

Here the CDR3 reads CASSRTVSGGANNEQFF. The CDR3 DNA reads TGCGCCAGCAGCCGAACCGTTAGCGGGGGGGCTAACAATGAGCAGTTCTTC. The V gene is TRBV4-1, the J gene TRBJ2-1; TRBD2 matches 11 bases. The V segment lost 4 bases and the J segment 5 bases; nucleotides outside the gene matches: 10. The CDR3 is 17 residues long. Germline V gene lookup returns CDR1 MGHRA and CDR2 YSYEKL.

This clone was observed a single time. V and J are TRBV28 and TRBJ1-2; maybe TRBD1 (6 bases). Germline CDR1 reads MDHEN; CDR2 reads SYDVKM. Trimming cost V 7 bases and J 4 bases, with 13 bases left between them. This CDR3 region has 13 residues. The CDR3 DNA reads as TGTGCCAGCATACCGACAGGCCTCTATGGCTACACCTTC. Translating gives CASIPTGLYGYTF.

V is TRBV7-2 and J is TRBJ1-5, with a tentative D call TRBD1 (5 bases). This CDR3 region has 15 residues. Between the trimmed V and J ends, which lost 4 bases and 2 bases, there was a span of 12 bases. Germline V lookup: CDR1 SGHTA, CDR2 FQGNSA. The CDR3 DNA reads TGTGCCAGCAGCTCGATGGGAGGGGGCAATCAGCCCCAGCATTTT. This gives the protein CASSSMGGGNQPQHF. Drawing the rest from reference TRBV7-2 and TRBJ1-5, the complete variable domain is GAGVSQSPSNKVTEKGKDVELRCDPISGHTALYWYRQSLGQGLEFLIYFQGNSAPDKSGLPSDRFSAERTGGSVSTLTIQRTQQEDSAVYLCASSSMGGGNQPQHFGDGTRLSIL.

The chain couples TRBV5-1 to TRBJ2-5; D is perhaps TRBD2 (6 bases). Between the trimmed V and J ends, which lost 3 bases and 2 bases, there was a span of 17 bases. Germline CDR1 is SGHRS and CDR2 is YFSETQ. The CDR3 is 16 amino acids. In DNA form, the CDR3 reads TGCGCCAGCAGCTCCTCCTATACTCGGGGGCAAGAGACCCAGTACTTC. Protein product: CASSSSYTRGQETQYF.

The gene calls are TRBV27 and TRBJ2-2; 10 nucleotides line up with TRBD2. The CDR3 runs 18 residues. Germline CDR1 MNHEY, CDR2 SMNVEV (reference sequence). The junction had 7 bases not matched to a gene; V was cut back by 2 bases and J by 1 base. CDR3 bases: TGTGCCAGCAGTTTAAGAGTGAGCGGGGGGGAGAACACCGGGGAGCTGTTTTTT. It is translated as CASSLRVSGGENTGELFF.

This clone was seen just once. The genes are TRBV7-3 and TRBJ1-2; weak D call: TRBD1 (5 bases). V gave up 5 bases and J gave up 7 bases, with 20 bases separating them. The V gene's germline CDR1 is SGHTA and CDR2 FQGTGA. The CDR3 is 15 amino acids. CDR3 nucleotides: TGTGCCAGCAGCCCTAACGGCGGGGACTTCCCTGGCTACACCTTC. It translates to CASSPNGGDFPGYTF.

The chain combines TRBV28 with TRBJ1-4, with TRBD1 matching 8 bases. CDR1 and CDR2 (germline): MDHEN, SYDVKM. Unmatched junction bases numbered 4, after V lost 3 bases and J lost 4 bases. The CDR3 consists of 15 residues. CDR3 sequence: CASSFGQGVNEKLFF. The DNA of the CDR3 is TGTGCCAGCAGTTTCGGACAGGGAGTTAATGAAAAACTGTTTTTT.

J is TRBJ2-5 and V is TRBV30; tentative D call: TRBD1 (6 bases). The CDR3 has 12 amino acids. Trimming shortened V by 3 bases and J by 4 bases, and 9 bases separated the two germline ends. Germline CDR1 and CDR2: GTSNPN and SVGIG (reference sequence). This CDR3 is CAWSIGGETQYF. As DNA, the CDR3 is TGTGCCTGGAGCATAGGGGGAGAGACCCAGTACTTC.

CDR3 nucleotide sequence: TGTGCCAGCAGCGAAGGGGGGGGCAACTCCTACGAGCAGTACTTC. Its translation: CASSEGGGNSYEQYF. This rearrangement joins TRBV7-6 to TRBJ2-7; TRBD2 might be the D (7 bases). The CDR3 is 15 amino acids. V was cut by 5 bases and J by 0 bases, with 14 bases left in between. Germline assignment: CDR1 SGHVS and CDR2 FNYEAQ.

The chain uses TRBV5-1 and TRBJ1-4; D remains ambiguous. V was clipped by 2 bases and J by 7 bases, with 12 bases between them. The CDR3 loop spans 14 amino acids. Germline V gives CDR1 SGHRS, CDR2 YFSETQ. The CDR3 spells CASSLAGESEKLFF. The CDR3, as DNA: TGCGCCAGCAGCTTAGCAGGCGAATCTGAAAAACTGTTTTTT.

This sequence joins TRBV5-1 and TRBJ1-4, with 7 bases that match TRBD1. The length of the CDR3 is 14 residues. The V and J ends lost 4 bases and 6 bases, in that order; junction bases with no gene match: 6. The germline gives CDR1 SGHRS, CDR2 YFSETQ. The CDR3 DNA is TGCGCCAGCAGCCAGGGACAGACTTATGAAAAACTGTTTTTT. It translates to CASSQGQTYEKLFF.

The J gene is TRBJ2-7, the V gene TRBV7-6; D perhaps matches TRBD1 (6 bases). From germline, CDR1 is SGHVS and CDR2 FNYEAQ. The V gene lost 5 bases and the J gene lost 2 bases, with 19 bases spanning the gap. CDR3 length: 16 amino acids. CDR3 region: CASSPHRGTLTYEQYF. CDR3 DNA: TGTGCCAGCAGCCCGCATCGTGGGACACTAACCTACGAGCAGTACTTC.

V usage is TRBV5-1 and J usage is TRBJ1-1; D is unclear. Germline V gene data show CDR1 as SGHRS and CDR2 as YFSETQ. This CDR3 has 19 residues. V was cut by 0 bases and J by 0 bases, with 21 bases left in between. CDR3 nucleotides: TGCGCCAGCAGCTTGGGGAACGGGATACCTCAAGTTGTGAACACTGAAGCTTTCTTT. Amino acid sequence: CASSLGNGIPQVVNTEAFF. Using reference TRBV5-1 and TRBJ1-1 for the parts outside the CDR3, the full variable domain is KAGVTQTPRYLIKTRGQQVTLSCSPISGHRSVSWYQQTPGQGLQFLFEYFSETQRNKGNFPGRFSGRQFSNSRSEMNVSTLELGDSALYLCASSLGNGIPQVVNTEAFFGQGTRLTVV.

The V call is TRBV6-2 or TRBV6-3, the J call TRBJ2-2; D perhaps matches TRBD1 (5 bases). The CDR3 spans 14 residues. V was cut by 5 bases and J by 5 bases, with 12 bases left in between. The germline V gene has CDR1 MNHEY and CDR2 SVGEGT. Here the CDR3 reads CASSMSDTTGELFF. CDR3 nucleotides: TGTGCCAGCAGTATGTCGGACACAACCGGGGAGCTGTTTTTT.

The V call is TRBV2, the J call TRBJ1-2, with D tentatively TRBD1 (6 bases). This CDR3 region has 15 residues. Trimming took 2 bases from V and 3 from J, leaving 13 bases between them. Germline V gene lookup returns CDR1 SNHLY and CDR2 FYNNEI. CDR3 sequence (DNA): TGTGCCAGCAGTGAAACCCAGGGGTACTACTATGGCTACACCTTC. Its translation: CASSETQGYYYGYTF.

CDR3 loop: CASSHREFGNTIYF. CDR3 DNA: TGTGCCAGCAGCCACCGGGAATTTGGAAACACCATATATTTT. V gene TRBV13 combines with J gene TRBJ1-3; D gene ambiguous. The germline gives CDR1 PRHDT, CDR2 FYEKMQ (reference sequence). Trimming removed 5 bases from V and 3 bases from J, with 11 bases in between. The CDR3 covers 14 residues.

J is TRBJ2-7 and V is TRBV10-3; perhaps TRBD1 as D (5 bases). The CDR3 runs 13 residues. V lost 2 bases, J lost 4 bases, and 9 bases lay in between. Germline loops: CDR1 ENHRY, CDR2 SYGVKD. The CDR3 DNA reads TGTGCCATCAGTGAGCAGGGAACTTACGAGCAGTACTTC. It specifies CAISEQGTYEQYF.

The chain carries TRBV19 and TRBJ1-4; TRBD1 agrees at 7 bases. The junction had 8 bases not matched to a gene; V was cut back by 3 bases and J by 7 bases. This CDR3 has 15 amino acids. The germline CDR1 and CDR2 sequences are LNHDA and SQIVND (reference sequence). CDR3 sequence reads: CASSIPRTGGEKLFF. The CDR3 region has the DNA TGTGCCAGTAGTATTCCCCGGACAGGCGGTGAAAAACTGTTTTTT. Based on the CDR3 plus reference TRBV19 and TRBJ1-4, the full variable domain is DGGITQSPKYLFRKEGQNVTLSCEQNLNHDAMYWYRQDPGQGLRLIYYSQIVNDFQKGDIAEGYSVSREKKESFPLTVTSAQKNPTAFYLCASSIPRTGGEKLFFGSGTQLSVL.

The V gene is TRBV18, the J gene TRBJ2-6; no definite D call. CDR3 length: 15 residues. CDR1 and CDR2 from the germline V gene are KGHSH and LQKENI. V was clipped by 0 bases and J by 3 bases, with 6 bases between them. The CDR3 sequence is CASSPPPFGANVLTF. In DNA, the CDR3 is TGTGCCAGCTCACCACCCCCGTTTGGGGCCAACGTCCTGACTTTC. Full variable domain (rest looked up from reference TRBV18 and TRBJ2-6): NAGVMQNPRHLVRRRGQEARLRCSPMKGHSHVYWYRQLPEEGLKFMVYLQKENIIDESGMPKERFSAEFPKEGPSILRIQQVVRGDSAAYFCASSPPPFGANVLTFGAGSRLTVL.

The V call is TRBV19, the J call TRBJ1-6; D possibly corresponds to TRBD1 (5 bases). Germline V gene lookup returns CDR1 LNHDA and CDR2 SQIVND (reference sequence). V lost 8 bases to trimming and J lost 4 bases, with 9 bases between them. The CDR3 extends over 13 amino acids. CDR3 sequence: CASSRQYNSPLHF. CDR3 DNA: TGTGCCAGTTCGAGACAGTATAATTCACCCCTCCACTTT.

This clone was counted once. The sample carries other DNA sequences with the same CDR3. The CDR3 protein is CASSLAGRGTEAFF. DNA of the CDR3: TGCGCCAGCAGCTTGGCCGGCAGGGGCACTGAAGCTTTCTTT. V is TRBV5-1 and J is TRBJ1-1; D possibly corresponds to TRBD1 (6 bases). Trimming left V 0 bases short and J 4 bases short, with 10 bases between. Germline lookup yields CDR1 SGHRS and CDR2 YFSETQ. CDR3 length: 14 amino acids.

The CDR3 nucleotides read TGCGCCAGCAGCTTGACTGGCACAGATACGCAGTATTTT. It translates to CASSLTGTDTQYF. This rearrangement joins TRBV5-1 to TRBJ2-3; D ambiguous. The ends were cut back, 1 base at V and 1 base at J, with 4 bases in the middle. Germline values: CDR1 SGHRS, CDR2 YFSETQ. This CDR3 has 13 residues.

The chain links TRBV6-5 to TRBJ1-5; possibly TRBD1 for D (5 bases). The CDR3 length is 14 residues. The germline gives CDR1 MNHEY, CDR2 SVGAGI. With 0 bases removed from V and 5 bases from J, the gap between germline ends came to 8 bases. The DNA of the CDR3 is TGTGCCAGCAGTTACTCGGGGGGGGATCAGCCCCAGCATTTT. It encodes CASSYSGGDQPQHF.

This chain links TRBV7-3 with TRBJ1-1, with D maybe TRBD1 (5 bases). The CDR3 contains 13 residues. Germline V gene sequence: CDR1 SGHTA, CDR2 FQGTGA. V was clipped by 2 bases and J by 4 bases, with 8 bases between them. CDR3 DNA sequence: TGTGCCAGCAGCTTAGAGACAGTCACTGAAGCTTTCTTT. Translated, it gives CASSLETVTEAFF.

The chain links TRBV12-5 to TRBJ2-1, with 8 bases aligning to TRBD2. CDR1 is LGHNT and CDR2 is FRNRAP in the germline V gene. The ends lost 5 bases at V and 2 bases at J; junction bases unmatched: 8. The CDR3 runs 16 residues. The CDR3 sequence: CASGPPTGGAYNEQFF. The CDR3 DNA follows: TGTGCTAGTGGTCCTCCCACGGGGGGGGCCTACAATGAGCAGTTCTTC.

Only one count was recorded for this clone. The rearrangement uses TRBV4-3 and TRBJ2-7; possible D gene TRBD1, 6 bases. The CDR3 spans 15 residues. V was shortened by 4 bases and J by 2 bases, with 15 bases between the two germline ends. Germline V gene lookup returns CDR1 LGHNA and CDR2 YSLEER. CDR3 bases: TGCGCCAGCAGCCCCCGGACAGCTAGTCCCTACGAGCAGTACTTC. As protein: CASSPRTASPYEQYF.

In DNA, the CDR3 is TGTGCCAGTATCCCGACAGGGGTTGTGAACACTGAAGCTTTCTTT. Amino acids: CASIPTGVVNTEAFF. This chain links TRBV19 with TRBJ1-1; TRBD1 matches 8 bases. The V segment lost 7 bases and the J segment 0 bases; nucleotides outside the gene matches: 7. Per the germline V gene, CDR1 is LNHDA and CDR2 is SQIVND (reference sequence). The CDR3 is made up of 15 amino acids.

The chain has TRBV29-1 and TRBJ1-4; 10 bases fit TRBD1. J lost 0 bases, V lost 8 bases, and 12 bases had no gene match. The CDR3 contains 17 residues. Germline CDR1 SQVTM, CDR2 ANQGSEA. The CDR3: CSIFEGQGISTNEKLFF. The CDR3 DNA sequence: TGCAGCATTTTCGAGGGACAGGGGATCTCAACTAATGAAAAACTGTTTTTT.

The gene calls are TRBV27 and TRBJ1-2, with 8 bases identical to TRBD1. Germline values: CDR1 MNHEY, CDR2 SMNVEV (reference sequence). V shed 7 bases, J shed 0 bases, and the junction held 16 bases outside the gene matches. The CDR3 sequence is 18 residues long. The chain's CDR3 is CASKTLAQGALANYGYTF. CDR3 nucleotides: TGTGCCAGCAAAACCCTCGCCCAGGGGGCCCTAGCTAACTATGGCTACACCTTC.